This is a list of T cell receptor beta chains from one sample in a study of PD-1 blockade in classical Hodgkin lymphoma. Clones were sequenced by immunoSEQ multiplex PCR, and TCRdb holds only the in-frame ones, with some missing. Of fewer than 25,000 clones listed, roughly 80% were seen once; the top ten hold around 8.8%. Sequencing was performed on peripheral blood mononuclear cells (PBMCs), taken before the second cycle of nivolumab. All receptors derive from a human donor with classical Hodgkin lymphoma. Each CDR3 is given without its conserved first and last residue.

j_gene: TRBJ2-5
v_gene: TRBV7-9
CDR3aa: ASSKAGGLETQY

j_gene: TRBJ1-1
v_gene: TRBV23-1
CDR3aa: ASSQLTRQGEAF

j_gene: TRBJ2-7
v_gene: TRBV6-5
CDR3aa: ASSYSLGRGGYEQY

j_gene: TRBJ2-6
v_gene: TRBV5-1
CDR3aa: ASSRQGESSGANVLT

j_gene: TRBJ2-2
v_gene: TRBV19
CDR3aa: ASSIAPRGRAYTGELF

j_gene: TRBJ2-7
v_gene: TRBV5-5
CDR3aa: ASSLSGGEDKQY

j_gene: TRBJ1-2
v_gene: TRBV5-4
CDR3aa: ASSDRDRNFGGYT

j_gene: TRBJ2-6
v_gene: TRBV4-3
CDR3aa: ASSQTAGQGIVGANVLT

j_gene: TRBJ1-1
v_gene: TRBV30
CDR3aa: AWSLRTGGFLGTEAF

j_gene: TRBJ1-6
v_gene: TRBV19
CDR3aa: ASSPRRQNNSPLH

j_gene: TRBJ2-3
v_gene: TRBV7-2
CDR3aa: ASRKYRVYTDTQY

j_gene: TRBJ1-2
v_gene: TRBV28
CDR3aa: ASSLVQVNGYT

j_gene: TRBJ2-1
v_gene: TRBV19
CDR3aa: ASSPRGRWLSYNEQF

j_gene: TRBJ2-7
v_gene: TRBV7-2
CDR3aa: ASTYNRGFYEQY

j_gene: TRBJ2-3
v_gene: TRBV27
CDR3aa: ASRHQKQGISTDTQY

j_gene: TRBJ1-3
v_gene: TRBV4-3
CDR3aa: ASSQTTGRNTIY

j_gene: TRBJ2-1
v_gene: TRBV5-1
CDR3aa: ASSREARRALSSYNEQF

j_gene: TRBJ2-2
v_gene: TRBV27
CDR3aa: ASSLFQGNTGELF

j_gene: TRBJ2-1
v_gene: TRBV7-6
CDR3aa: ASSLANSANEQF

j_gene: TRBJ1-4
v_gene: TRBV9
CDR3aa: ASSPSGEKLF

j_gene: TRBJ2-3
v_gene: TRBV10-2
CDR3aa: ASSDSTQY

j_gene: TRBJ1-4
v_gene: TRBV5-1
CDR3aa: ASSLEGRAREKLF

j_gene: TRBJ1-2
v_gene: TRBV4-3
CDR3aa: ASSQDRRVKGVGYT

j_gene: TRBJ2-3
v_gene: TRBV7-9
CDR3aa: ASSQPRTSGGPGADTQY

j_gene: TRBJ1-1
v_gene: TRBV9
CDR3aa: ASSVVAGGLVAPEAF

j_gene: TRBJ2-3
v_gene: TRBV6-6
CDR3aa: ASSYSSGSDTQY

j_gene: TRBJ1-1
v_gene: TRBV13
CDR3aa: ASSSIRNTEAF

j_gene: TRBJ1-2
v_gene: TRBV5-4
CDR3aa: ASSNGGKTNYGYT